A single T cell receptor (beta chain) is shown here with its context. Its target is not known. The data were obtained in a study of blood T cells in healthy people across ages. Study results and limitations: Researchers report that TCR beta diversity correlated strongly with naive T cell percentage.

A J-beta primer mix and a sample-barcoded 5' primer were used in a second PCR of about 7 to 12 cycles. TCRdb passed the 5' RACE reads through MiXCR, listing each CDR3 protein once. The sample consists of 650,000 to 800,000 distinct CDR3 sequences, around 45% of them appearing once. Germline CDR1 reads DFQATT; CDR2 reads SNEGSKA (reference sequence). Trimming removed 5 bases from V and 2 bases from J, with 19 bases in between. This CDR3 has 16 residues. Sample donors were healthy Caucasian individuals that came from Russia, aged 6 to 90. PBMCs, at least 7 million per sample, were isolated. The rearrangement joins TRBV20-1 to TRBJ1-5; D uncertain. The sequence derives from a man in his 60s in good health. Sequenced: blood. The DNA of the CDR3 is TGCAGTGCTGGAGTTTTCGGGTCGACGGGCAATCAGCCCCAGCATTTT. This codes for CSAGVFGSTGNQPQHF.